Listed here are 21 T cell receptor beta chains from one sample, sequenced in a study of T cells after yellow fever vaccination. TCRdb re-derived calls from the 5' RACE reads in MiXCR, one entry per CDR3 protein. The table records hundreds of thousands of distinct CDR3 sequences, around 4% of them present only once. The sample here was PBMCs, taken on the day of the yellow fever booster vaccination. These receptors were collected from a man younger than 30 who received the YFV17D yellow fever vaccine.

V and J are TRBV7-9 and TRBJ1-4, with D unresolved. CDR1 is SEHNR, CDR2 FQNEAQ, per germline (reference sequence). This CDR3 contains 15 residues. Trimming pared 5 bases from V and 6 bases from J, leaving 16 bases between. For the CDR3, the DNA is TGTGCCAGCAGCCCCACGGCGGGAGCCTATGAAAAACTGTTTTTT. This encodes CASSPTAGAYEKLFF. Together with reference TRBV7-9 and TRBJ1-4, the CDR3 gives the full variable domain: DTGVSQNPRHKITKRGQNVTFRCDPISEHNRLYWYRQTLGQGPEFLTYFQNEAQLEKSRLLSDRFSAERPKGSFSTLEIQRTEQGDSAMYLCASSPTAGAYEKLFFGSGTQLSVL.

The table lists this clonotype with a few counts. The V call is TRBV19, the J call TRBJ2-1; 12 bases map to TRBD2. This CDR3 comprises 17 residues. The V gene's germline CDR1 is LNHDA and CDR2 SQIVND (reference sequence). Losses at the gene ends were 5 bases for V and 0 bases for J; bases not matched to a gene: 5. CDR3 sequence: CASSRLAGGGSYNEQFF. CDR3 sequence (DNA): TGTGCCAGTAGTCGTCTAGCGGGGGGGGGCTCCTACAATGAGCAGTTCTTC.

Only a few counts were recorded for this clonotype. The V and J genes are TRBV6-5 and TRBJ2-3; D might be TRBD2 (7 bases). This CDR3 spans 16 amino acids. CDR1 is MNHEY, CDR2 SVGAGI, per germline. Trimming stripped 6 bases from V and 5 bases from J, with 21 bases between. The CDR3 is CASSGIRGAQGDTQYF. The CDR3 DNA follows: TGTGCCAGCAGCGGAATCCGGGGGGCGCAGGGAGATACGCAGTATTTT.

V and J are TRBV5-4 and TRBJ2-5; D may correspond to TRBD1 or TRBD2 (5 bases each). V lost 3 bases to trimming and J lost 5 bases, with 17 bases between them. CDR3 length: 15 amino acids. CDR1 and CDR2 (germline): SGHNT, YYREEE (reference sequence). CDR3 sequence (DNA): TGTGCCAGCAGCTCCACGGGACCCGTGGGTGAGACCCAGTACTTC. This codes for CASSSTGPVGETQYF. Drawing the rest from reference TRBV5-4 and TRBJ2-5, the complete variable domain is ETGVTQSPTHLIKTRGQQVTLRCSSQSGHNTVSWYQQALGQGPQFIFQYYREEENGRGNFPPRFSGLQFPNYSSELNVNALELDDSALYLCASSSTGPVGETQYFGPGTRLLVL.

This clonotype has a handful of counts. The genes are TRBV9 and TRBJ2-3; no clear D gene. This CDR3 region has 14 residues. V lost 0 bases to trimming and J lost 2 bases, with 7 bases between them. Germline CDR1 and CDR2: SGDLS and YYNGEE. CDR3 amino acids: CASSVAPDTDTQYF. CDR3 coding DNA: TGTGCCAGCAGCGTAGCTCCTGACACAGATACGCAGTATTTT.

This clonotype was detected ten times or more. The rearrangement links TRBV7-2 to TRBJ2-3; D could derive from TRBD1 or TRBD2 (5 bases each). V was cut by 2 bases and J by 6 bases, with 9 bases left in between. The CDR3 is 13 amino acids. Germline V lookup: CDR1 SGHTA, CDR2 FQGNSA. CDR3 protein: CASSLWGGDTQYF. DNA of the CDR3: TGTGCCAGCAGCTTATGGGGCGGGGATACGCAGTATTTT. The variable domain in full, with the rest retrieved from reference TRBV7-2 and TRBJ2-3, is GAGVSQSPSNKVTEKGKDVELRCDPISGHTALYWYRQSLGQGLEFLIYFQGNSAPDKSGLPSDRFSAERTGGSVSTLTIQRTQQEDSAVYLCASSLWGGDTQYFGPGTRLTVL.

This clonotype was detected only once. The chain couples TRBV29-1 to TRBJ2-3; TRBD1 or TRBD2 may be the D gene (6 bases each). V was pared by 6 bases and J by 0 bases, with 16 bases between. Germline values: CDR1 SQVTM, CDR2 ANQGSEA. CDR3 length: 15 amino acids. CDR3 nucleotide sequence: TGCAGCGTACAACTTAGGGGGGTGAGCACAGATACGCAGTATTTT. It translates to CSVQLRGVSTDTQYF.

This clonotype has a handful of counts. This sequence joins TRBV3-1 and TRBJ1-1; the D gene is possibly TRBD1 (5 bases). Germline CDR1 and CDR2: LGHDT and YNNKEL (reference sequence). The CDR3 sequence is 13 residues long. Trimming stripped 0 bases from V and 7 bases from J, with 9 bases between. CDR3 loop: CASSQERGFEAFF. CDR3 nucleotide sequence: TGTGCCAGCAGCCAAGAGAGGGGTTTTGAAGCTTTCTTT.

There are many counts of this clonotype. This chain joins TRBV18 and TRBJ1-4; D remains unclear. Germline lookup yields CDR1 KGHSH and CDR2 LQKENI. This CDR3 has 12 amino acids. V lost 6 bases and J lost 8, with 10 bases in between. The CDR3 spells CASSRASEKLFF. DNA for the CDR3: TGTGCCAGCTCCCGTGCAAGCGAAAAACTGTTTTTT.

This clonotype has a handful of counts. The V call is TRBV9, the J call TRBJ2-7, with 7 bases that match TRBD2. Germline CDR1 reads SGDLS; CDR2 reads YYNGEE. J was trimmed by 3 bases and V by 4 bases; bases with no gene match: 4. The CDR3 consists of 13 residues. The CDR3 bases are TGTGCCAGCAGCAAAGCGGGACTCTACGAGCAGTACTTC. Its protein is CASSKAGLYEQYF.

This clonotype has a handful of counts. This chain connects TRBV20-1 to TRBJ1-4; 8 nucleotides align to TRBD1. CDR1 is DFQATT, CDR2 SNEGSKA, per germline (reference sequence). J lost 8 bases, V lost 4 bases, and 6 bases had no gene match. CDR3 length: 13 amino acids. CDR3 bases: TGCAGTGCTACGAAGGACAGGGTCGAAAAACTGTTTTTT. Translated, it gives CSATKDRVEKLFF.

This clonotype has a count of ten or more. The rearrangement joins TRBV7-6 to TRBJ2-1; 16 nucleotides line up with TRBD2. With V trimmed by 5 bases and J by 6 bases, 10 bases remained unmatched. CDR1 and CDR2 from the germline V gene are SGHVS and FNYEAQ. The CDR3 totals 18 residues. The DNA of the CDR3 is TGTGCCAGCAGCCCAAGACCGGGACTAGCGGGGGGGCCCAATGAGCAGTTCTTC. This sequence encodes CASSPRPGLAGGPNEQFF.

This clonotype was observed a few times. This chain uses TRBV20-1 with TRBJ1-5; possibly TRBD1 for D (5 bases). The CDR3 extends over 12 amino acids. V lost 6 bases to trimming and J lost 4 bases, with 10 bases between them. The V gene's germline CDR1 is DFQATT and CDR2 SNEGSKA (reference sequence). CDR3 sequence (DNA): TGCAGTGCGAGTCAGGGAAATCAGCCCCAGCATTTT. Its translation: CSASQGNQPQHF.

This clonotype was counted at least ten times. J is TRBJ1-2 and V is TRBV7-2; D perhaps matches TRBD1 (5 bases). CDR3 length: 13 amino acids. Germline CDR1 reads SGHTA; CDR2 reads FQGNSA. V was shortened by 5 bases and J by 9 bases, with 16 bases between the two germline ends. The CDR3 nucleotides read TGTGCCAGCAGCGGAGATGGGGGAAGGAGCTACACCTTC. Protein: CASSGDGGRSYTF. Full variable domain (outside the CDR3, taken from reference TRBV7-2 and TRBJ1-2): GAGVSQSPSNKVTEKGKDVELRCDPISGHTALYWYRQSLGQGLEFLIYFQGNSAPDKSGLPSDRFSAERTGGSVSTLTIQRTQQEDSAVYLCASSGDGGRSYTFGSGTRLTVV.

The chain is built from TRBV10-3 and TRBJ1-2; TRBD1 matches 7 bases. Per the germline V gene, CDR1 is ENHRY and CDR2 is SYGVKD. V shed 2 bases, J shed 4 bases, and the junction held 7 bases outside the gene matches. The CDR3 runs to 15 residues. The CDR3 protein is CAISEPPGQSYGYTF. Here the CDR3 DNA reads TGTGCCATCAGTGAGCCGCCGGGACAGAGCTATGGCTACACCTTC.

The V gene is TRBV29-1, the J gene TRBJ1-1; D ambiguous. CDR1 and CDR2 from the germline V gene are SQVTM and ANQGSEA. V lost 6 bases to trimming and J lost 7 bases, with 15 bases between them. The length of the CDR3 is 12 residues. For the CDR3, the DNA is TGCAGCGTCGGCCGGGGTCGGCATGAAGCTTTCTTT. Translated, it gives CSVGRGRHEAFF.

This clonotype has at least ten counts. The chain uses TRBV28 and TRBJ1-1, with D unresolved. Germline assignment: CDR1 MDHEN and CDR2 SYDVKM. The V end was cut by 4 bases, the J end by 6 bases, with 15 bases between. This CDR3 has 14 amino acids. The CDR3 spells CASSSGGMWAEAFF. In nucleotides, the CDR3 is TGTGCCAGCAGTTCCGGAGGAATGTGGGCTGAAGCTTTCTTT.

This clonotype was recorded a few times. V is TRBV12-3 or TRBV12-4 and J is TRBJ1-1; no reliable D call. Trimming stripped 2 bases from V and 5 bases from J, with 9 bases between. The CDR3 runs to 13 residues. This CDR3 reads CASSLRAHTEAFF. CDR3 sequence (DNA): TGTGCCAGCAGTTTAAGGGCCCATACTGAAGCTTTCTTT.

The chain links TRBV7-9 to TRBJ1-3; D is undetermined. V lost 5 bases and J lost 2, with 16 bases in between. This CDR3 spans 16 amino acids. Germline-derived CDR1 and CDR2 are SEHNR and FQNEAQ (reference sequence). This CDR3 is CASSHWTVVAGNTIYF. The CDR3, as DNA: TGTGCCAGCAGCCATTGGACCGTCGTGGCTGGAAACACCATATATTTT.

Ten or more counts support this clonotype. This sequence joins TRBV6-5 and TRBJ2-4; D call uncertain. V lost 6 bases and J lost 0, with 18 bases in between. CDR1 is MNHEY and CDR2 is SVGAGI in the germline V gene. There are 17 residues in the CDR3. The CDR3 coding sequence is TGTGCCAGCAGCCCCCACCAGAGATCCATAGCCAAAAACATTCAGTACTTC. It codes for CASSPHQRSIAKNIQYF.

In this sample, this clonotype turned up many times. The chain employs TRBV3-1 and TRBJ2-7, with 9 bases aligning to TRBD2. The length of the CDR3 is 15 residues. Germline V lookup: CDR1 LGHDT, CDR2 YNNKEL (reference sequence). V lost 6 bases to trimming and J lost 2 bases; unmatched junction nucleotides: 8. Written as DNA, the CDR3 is TGTGCCAGCAGTTATCCGGGACTAGCCCCCTACGAGCAGTACTTC. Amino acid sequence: CASSYPGLAPYEQYF.